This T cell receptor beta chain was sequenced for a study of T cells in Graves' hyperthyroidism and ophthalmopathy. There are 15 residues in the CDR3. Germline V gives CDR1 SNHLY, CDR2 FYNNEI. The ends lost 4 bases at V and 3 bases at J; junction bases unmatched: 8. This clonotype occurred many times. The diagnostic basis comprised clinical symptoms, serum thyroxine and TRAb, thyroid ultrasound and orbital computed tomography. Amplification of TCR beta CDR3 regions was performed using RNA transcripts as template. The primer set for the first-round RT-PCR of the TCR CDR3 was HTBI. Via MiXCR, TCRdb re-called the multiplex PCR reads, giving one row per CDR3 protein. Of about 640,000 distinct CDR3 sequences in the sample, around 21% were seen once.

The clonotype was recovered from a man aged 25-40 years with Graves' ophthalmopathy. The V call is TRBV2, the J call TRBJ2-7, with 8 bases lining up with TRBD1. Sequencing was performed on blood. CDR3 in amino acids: CASSARTGRRYEQYF. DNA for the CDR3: TGTGCCAGCAGTGCGAGGACAGGGCGGCGCTACGAGCAGTACTTC.